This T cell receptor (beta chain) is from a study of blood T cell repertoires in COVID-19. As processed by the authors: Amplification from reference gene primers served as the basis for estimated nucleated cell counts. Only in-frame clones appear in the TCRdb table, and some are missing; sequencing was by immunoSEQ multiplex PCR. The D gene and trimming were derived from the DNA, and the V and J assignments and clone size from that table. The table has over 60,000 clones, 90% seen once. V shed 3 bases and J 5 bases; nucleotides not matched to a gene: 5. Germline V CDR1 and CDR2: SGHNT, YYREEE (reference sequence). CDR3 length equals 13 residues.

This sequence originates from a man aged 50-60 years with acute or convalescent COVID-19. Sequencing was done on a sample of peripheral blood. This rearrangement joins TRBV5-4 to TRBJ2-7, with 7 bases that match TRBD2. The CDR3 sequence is CASSSRTSHEQYF. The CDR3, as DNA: TGTGCCAGCAGCTCCCGGACTAGTCACGAGCAGTACTTC.